The present entry profiles one T cell receptor beta chain with its context. Its antigen has not been determined. Qualities for individual bases were not recorded, and no much larger clone is one base off. The library was made by the immunoSEQ multiplex PCR assay. The multiplex PCR relied on a mix of 60 forward primers for TCR Vbeta segments and 13 reverse primers for TCR Jbeta segments. The CDR3 region of rearranged TCR beta genes was amplified from genomic DNA with a multiplex PCR assay. On the Illumina HiSeq System, the amplified TCR beta libraries were sequenced as 87-base-pair reads. As for the original processing: A later analysis counted about 80 million unique TCR beta chains across the 666 repertoires, and around 9.9 million of these chains were shared by at least two donors. To remove PCR and sequencing errors, raw reads were error-corrected and collapsed into unique sequences using a nearest-neighbor algorithm that merged closely related sequences. Alignment of CDR3 sequences to IMGT reference sequences was used to assign V, D and J gene segments. For a sequence to be retained, a match of at least six nucleotides was required to both a V gene segment and a J gene segment. A rearrangement was called productive if the CDR3 had no stop codons and remained in frame with V and J, and every other rearrangement was called non-productive. CDR3 was defined according to IMGT convention as the region running from the second conserved V-encoded cysteine to the conserved J-encoded phenylalanine. The earlier analysis of about 620 of the donors excluded sequences that lacked an unambiguous match to a single V gene segment. In an earlier analysis of approximately 610 of the donors, V segments were called functional above 56.7% productive rearrangements and were called segregating when the between-donor standard deviation exceeded 5%. To diagnose cytomegalovirus status from the catalog of TCR beta chain sequences, a statistical classification framework was built. In a later analysis, TCR nucleotide sequences were compared against IMGT/GENE-DB human TR gene sequences so that V and J genes could be assigned. The TCRdist pipeline was used in a later analysis to assign CDR3 sequences and most-parsimonious VDJ recombination scenarios. A later analysis defined each TCR beta chain by its CDR3 amino acid sequence plus V-gene family, and excluded reads lacking a unique V-gene family. As a way to deal with suspected cross-contamination and a sequencing artifact, a later analysis dropped approximately 590 nucleotide sequences that were highly shared and had low generation probability. A later analysis calculated a clonal expansion index for each public chain from normalized within-repertoire ranks of inferred template counts. Generation probabilities in a later analysis came from a VDJ recombination model fitted to out-of-frame rearrangements, and those results were checked against IGoR. In a later analysis, TCR-TCR, TCR-HLA and TCR-CMV co-occurrence was scored with hypergeometric tests, and a repertoire-size bias correction was applied to TCR pairs. A later analysis estimated false discovery rates by permuting HLA or CMV assignments 20 times. In a later analysis, co-occurring TCRs were grouped using DBSCAN, and TCRdist sequence similarity was added for clustering within HLA-allele-positive subsets. For co-occurrence clustering, repertoires with fewer than 30,000 or more than 120,000 public chains were excluded, along with 4 to 6 repertoires with anomalous nucleotide sharing. Drawn from immuneACCESS, this table holds only the in-frame rearrangements with V and J called that TCRdb kept. Clones are partly lost; checked studies trace under half to an unresolved V gene and leave the rest unexplained. V and J calls plus clone size are reproduced from that table; the DNA served to infer D and trimming. This sample holds around 220,000 clones; 65% to 80% were observed only once. The top ten hold around a sixth of the sample.

The source of the sample is a study of cytomegalovirus exposure and HLA in healthy donors (TCRdb year 2017). In terms of the full investigation: According to an earlier analysis of several hundred of the donors, about 179 million T cells yielded 117 million unique TCR beta sequences and about 300 Gb of sequence data. Approximately 310 gigabases of sequencing data and approximately 85 million unique TCR sequences were included in an early release covering under 650 HLA-typed donors. The genetic ancestry cluster associated with self-reported Caucasian donors included about 84% of the approximately 410 genotyped donors. The study aimed to test whether cataloging public T cell receptors could reveal signatures of past pathogen exposure. The T cell repertoires of some 670 subjects were profiled by immunosequencing and related to cytomegalovirus serostatus. A separate validation cohort of approximately 130 different subjects was used in addition to the approximately 700-subject first cohort. The study combined high-throughput TCR immunosequencing, statistical association of individual TCRs with disease status, and machine learning to predict cytomegalovirus infection status. A later analysis re-analyzed previously published TCR beta repertoires from hundreds of donors and added high-resolution HLA genotyping to study TCR occurrence patterns. Rather than drawing on any new phenotypic data, the later analysis identified candidate immune exposures from TCR beta sequences and the way those sequences occurred across donors. An earlier analysis of about 600 of the donors used high-throughput TCR beta sequencing to judge whether each TCR beta V gene segment behaved as functional or pseudogenic. Donor age, sex, ethnicity and CMV serostatus were compiled together with the repertoire data. A later genetic analysis took genome-wide SNP genotypes for about 60% of the roughly 670 donors and used that subset as a discovery cohort. All discovery cohort repertoires had been generated on a single sequencing platform. HLA typing covered class I and class II loci at four-digit resolution. Typing coverage varied by locus: roughly 620-640 donors for A, B, C, DRB1 and DQB1; approximately 500 for DQA1; 600 to 610 for DPA1; 450 to 480 for DPB1. Roughly five DR-DQ haplotypes were handled as single units for association and clustering because linkage in the cohort was strong. Across approximately 400 genotyped donors of the cohort, an average of roughly 250,000 unique TCR beta nucleotide sequences per donor were sequenced, and approximately 19% of those sequences were non-productive.

The cohort was made up of hundreds of healthy bone marrow donors. Cohort members were all nominally healthy when sampled, although unrecorded immune exposures were likely present. The donor was CMV seronegative and was included in the group of 352 seronegative cohort members. Each donor provided a peripheral blood sample, and peripheral blood mononuclear cells were used for TCR beta sequencing. Genomic DNA was extracted from the blood cell samples with the Qiagen DNeasy Blood Extraction Kit. Broad study findings and their caveats: In an earlier analysis of several hundred of the donors, most TCR beta V segments were observed in productive rearrangements about 87% or about 30% of the time, broadly matching IMGT annotations. The authors suggested that the approach could potentially be extended to other disease states and immunological phenotypes. A further reported finding was that TCR beta sequences accurately predicted the HLA-A and HLA-B alleles for most subjects in the first cohort. Correlated functional status among segregating V segments might be attributable to linkage disequilibrium, but an unknown experimental factor could not be ruled out. The study listed approximately 150 TCR beta chains as associated with cytomegalovirus. Several of the top co-occurrence clusters appeared to be linked to parvovirus B19, influenza, CMV and Epstein-Barr virus, according to a later analysis. Most TCR sequences were seen in very few donors, while some public TCRs were found in many individuals. Strong co-occurrence of HLA alleles, especially DR and DQ, made assigning TCR associations to individual alleles difficult. For the cohort, immune exposure information was limited to CMV serostatus. A later genetic analysis reported fewer N-insertions in productive TCRs among donors in an Asian-associated ancestry cluster than the approximately 700-donor mean. In a later analysis, HLA-associated TCR beta chains were found to be more clonally expanded and to have lower generation probabilities than equally common non-associated chains. The earlier analysis of 587 of the donors excluded 15 to 20 rarely observed V segments, including chromosome 9 orphons, because counts were too low. Three of the identified cytomegalovirus-associated TCR beta chains were confirmed in vitro to be specific for cytomegalovirus antigens. The presence/absence analyses assumed that sequencing depth was roughly uniform across donors, and that assumption may not be true. According to a later analysis, TCR association rates differed among HLA loci, with DRB1 alleles showing the most associated TCRs and HLA-C alleles showing the fewest. The classifier was reported to diagnose cytomegalovirus status with high specificity and sensitivity in both the original cohort and the validation cohort. In this cohort, only TCR beta chains were sequenced, and detectable features were limited by the absence of alpha or paired-chain data. In a later analysis, most CMV-associated TCR beta chains were found to appear HLA-restricted, with HLA associations seemingly driven largely by CMV exposure. The sequencing pipeline was judged likely to have produced a cluster of highly shared sequence variants as a technical artifact. In a later genetic analysis, a missense DCLRE1C variant was associated with V-gene and J-gene trimming of TCR beta chains, and the association was replicated in an independent cohort. Because HLA typing was unavailable for some donors at each locus, only the typed subset was used in association tests. At a false discovery rate of 0.05, a later analysis linked around 17,000 TCR beta sequences to specific HLA alleles.

This TCR was recovered from a man aged 40-49 years in good health and CMV-seronegative. The sequenced material came from PBMCs.

The nucleotide sequence reads TGTGCCAGCAGCGATTACAGGGGAAATCTTGGCTATGAGCAGTTCTTC. The translation is CASSDYRGNLGYEQFF. This chain is built from TRBV7-8 and TRBJ2-1, and 7 junctional nucleotides match TRBD1. The CDR3, cysteine through phenylalanine, is 16 amino acids long. The CDR3 DNA has 48 bases and is translated from base 1. From V the trimming removes 5 bases and from J it removes 8 bases, while the gene matches leave 15 bases of the junction unaccounted for. CDR1 and CDR2, looked up from the germline V gene, are SGHVS and FQNEAQ.